These 31 T cell receptor beta chains were all obtained from the same sample, sequenced in a study of read filtering for tumor transcriptome and immune sequencing. From roughly 400 ng of RNA, a library with molecular barcoded alpha/delta and beta/gamma adaptors was made. TCRdb re-analysed the reads in MiXCR, keeping a single row per CDR3 protein. Among 35,000 to 40,000 distinct CDR3 sequences listed, roughly an eighth were seen once. The sequencing input was a population of CD138-negative cells sorted from bone marrow. The receptors shown here come from a donor aged 40 or older with multiple myeloma.

For this clonotype: Being one base from a much bigger clone, this may be a read error. The genes are TRBV20-1 and TRBJ2-1, with D uncertain. Germline loops: CDR1 DFQATT, CDR2 SNEGSKA (reference sequence). The V end lost 0 bases, the J end lost 10 bases, and 7 bases lay between the germline ends. The CDR3 extends over 11 amino acids. The CDR3 region is CSARDRYEQFF. The CDR3 DNA reads TGCAGTGCTAGAGACCGGTACGAGCAGTTCTTC.

Regarding this clonotype: With a much larger clone just one base away, this may be a read error. The CDR3 spells CASFRTTMNTEAYF. The CDR3 bases are TGTGCCAGCTTCCGAACAACGATGAACACTGAAGCTTACTTT. The V and J genes are TRBV2 and TRBJ1-1; D is undetermined. Germline CDR1 and CDR2: SNHLY and FYNNEI. The CDR3 runs to 14 residues.

At least ten counts were recorded for this clonotype. This chain uses TRBV19 with TRBJ1-5, with a weak D call TRBD1 (6 bases). From germline, CDR1 is LNHDA and CDR2 SQIVND (reference sequence). CDR3 length equals 14 residues. The ends were cut back, 1 base at V and 5 bases at J, with 9 bases in the middle. This CDR3 reads CASSIVQGDQPQHF. As DNA, the CDR3 is TGTGCCAGTAGTATAGTACAGGGCGATCAGCCCCAGCATTTT.

At least ten counts were recorded for this clonotype. The rearrangement joins TRBV12-3 or TRBV12-4 to TRBJ1-5, with 7 bases fitting TRBD1. V lost 1 base, J lost 2 bases, and 2 bases stayed unmatched. The CDR3 runs to 15 residues. The CDR3 nucleotides read TGTGCCAGCAGTTTAGAAGGGGGCGGCAATCAGCCCCAGCATTTT. It yields the protein CASSLEGGGNQPQHF.

For this clonotype: This may come from a read error, since a much larger clone is one base off. The V and J genes are TRBV6-2 or TRBV6-3 and TRBJ2-1; TRBD2 might be the D (6 bases). Between the trimmed V and J ends, which lost 7 bases and 10 bases, there was a span of 20 bases. Germline V gene data show CDR1 as MNHEY and CDR2 as SVGEGT. The CDR3 has 14 residues. DNA of the CDR3: TGTGCCAGCATTTCGGGACTCCGGGGTGTAGAGCAGTTCTTC. Amino acid sequence: CASISGLRGVEQFF.

This clonotype occurred many times. V and J are TRBV27 and TRBJ1-4; D may be TRBD1 (5 bases). CDR3 length equals 15 residues. In germline, CDR1 is MNHEY, CDR2 SMNVEV (reference sequence). V lost 2 bases and J lost 4, with 11 bases in between. The CDR3 nucleotides are TGTGCCAGCAGTTTAGGGGCAGGGTATAATGAAAAACTGTTTTTT. Encoded protein: CASSLGAGYNEKLFF.

This clonotype was picked up many times. This chain joins TRBV5-4 and TRBJ2-2, with TRBD1 matching 8 bases. The V segment lost 4 bases and the J segment 6 bases; nucleotides outside the gene matches: 8. The CDR3 has 15 amino acids. Germline V CDR1 and CDR2: SGHNT, YYREEE (reference sequence). The DNA of the CDR3 is TGTGCCAGCAGCAAGGGGGACAGGACCTCCGGGGAGCTGTTTTTT. This translates into CASSKGDRTSGELFF.

This clonotype has a count of ten or more. The gene calls are TRBV28 and TRBJ1-1; D is ambiguous. The CDR3 consists of 15 residues. The V end lost 1 base, the J end lost 3 bases, and 12 bases lay between the germline ends. Germline V CDR1 and CDR2: MDHEN, SYDVKM. The CDR3 bases are TGTGCCAGCAGTTTATCGACAACCCTTGACACTGAAGCTTTCTTT. It specifies CASSLSTTLDTEAFF.

A word on this clonotype: No conserved phenylalanine or tryptophan ends this CDR3, so it is likely a read error. The chain combines TRBV10-1 with TRBJ1-6; a possible D gene is TRBD1 (6 bases). CDR3 length: 13 amino acids. Germline V gives CDR1 WNHNN, CDR2 SYGVQD (reference sequence). V shed 3 bases and J shed 10 bases, with 10 bases lying between them. CDR3 amino acids: CASSDSTGSPLHS. CDR3 DNA sequence: TGCGCCAGCAGTGACTCGACAGGATCACCCCTCCACTCT.

This clonotype was seen a few times. The rearrangement uses TRBV20-1 and TRBJ2-7; 7 bases are a match to TRBD2. The V gene's germline CDR1 is DFQATT and CDR2 SNEGSKA (reference sequence). V dropped 5 bases and J dropped 9; count of bases not matched to a gene: 22. The CDR3 covers 16 residues. The DNA of the CDR3 is TGCAGTGCTCCTCGTTCTCGGGGAGGGGTAAAGGTCGGGCAGTACTTC. Amino acids: CSAPRSRGGVKVGQYF.

This clonotype was found many times. The genes are TRBV28 and TRBJ2-2; a weak D match, TRBD1 (6 bases). Trimming took off 2 bases at V and 6 bases at J, with 13 bases between the two ends. The length of the CDR3 is 15 residues. From germline, CDR1 is MDHEN and CDR2 SYDVKM. The CDR3 bases are TGTGCCAGCAGTTTACGACGGGACATTGCCGGGGAGCTGTTTTTT. The encoded protein is CASSLRRDIAGELFF. Filled out from reference TRBV28 and TRBJ2-2, the complete variable domain reads DVKVTQSSRYLVKRTGEKVFLECVQDMDHENMFWYRQDPGLGLRLIYFSYDVKMKEKGDIPEGYSVSREKKERFSLILESASTNQTSMYLCASSLRRDIAGELFFGEGSRLTVL.

This clonotype showed up many times. The chain is built from TRBV5-1 and TRBJ1-4; maybe TRBD1 (6 bases). CDR1 is SGHRS and CDR2 is YFSETQ in the germline V gene. Trimming left V 0 bases short and J 4 bases short, with 10 bases between. The CDR3 is made up of 15 amino acids. In nucleotides, the CDR3 is TGCGCCAGCAGCTTGGTTACAGGGATTAATGAAAAACTGTTTTTT. Protein sequence: CASSLVTGINEKLFF.

Turning to this clonotype: A clone one base away is much larger, so this may be a read error. V usage is TRBV21-1 and J usage is TRBJ2-7. TRBV21-1 is a pseudogene locus. The CDR3 totals 11 residues. The DNA for the CDR3 is TGTGCCAGCAGAAGCCCCTGCGAGCAGTACTTC. Its translation is CASRSPCEQYF.

This clonotype was observed many times. The chain carries TRBV18 and TRBJ2-2; D could derive from TRBD1 or TRBD2 (5 bases each). Germline V lookup: CDR1 KGHSH, CDR2 LQKENI. V was pared by 3 bases and J by 6 bases, with 14 bases between. The length of the CDR3 is 15 residues. CDR3: CASSPGTPVAGELFF. The CDR3 coding sequence is TGTGCCAGCTCACCCGGGACCCCGGTGGCCGGGGAGCTGTTTTTT.

This clonotype was recorded a few times. The rearrangement joins TRBV20-1 to TRBJ2-5, with TRBD2 matching over 8 bases. Germline CDR1 and CDR2: DFQATT and SNEGSKA (reference sequence). Germline trimming cut 5 bases from V and 5 bases from J; bases unmatched to any gene: 7. CDR3 size: 13 residues. CDR3 in amino acids: CSASRTSRETQYF. In DNA, the CDR3 is TGCAGTGCTTCCAGGACTAGCAGGGAGACCCAGTACTTC.

The table lists this clonotype with a few counts. A much bigger clone sits one base away, suggesting this may be a read error. The chain is built from TRBV12-3 or TRBV12-4 and TRBJ2-6; D is uncertain. The ends were cut back, 7 bases at V and 2 bases at J, with 9 bases in the middle. This CDR3 contains 14 residues. CDR3 sequence (DNA): TGTGCCAGCACCCTGGCAGCTGGGGCCAACGTCCTGACTTTC. This translates into CASTLAAGANVLTF.

Concerning this clonotype itself: Just one base apart from a much larger clone, this may be a read error. V gene TRBV20-1 combines with J gene TRBJ2-7; 9 positions agree with TRBD2. This CDR3 is 14 amino acids long. Germline lookup yields CDR1 DFQATT and CDR2 SNEGSKA (reference sequence). The CDR3 region is CSAELAGVVYGQYF. As DNA, the CDR3 is TGCAGTGCAGAACTAGCGGGCGTAGTCTACGGGCAGTACTTC.

This clonotype was recorded many times. V and J are TRBV4-3 and TRBJ2-1; possibly TRBD1 or TRBD2 for D (5 bases each). The CDR3 runs to 16 residues. Trimming shortened V by 2 bases and J by 5 bases, and 16 bases separated the two germline ends. CDR1 and CDR2 from the germline V gene are LGHNA and YSLEER. The CDR3, as DNA: TGCGCCAGCAGCCAACATGGGGGAGAGCCTAACAATGAGCAGTTCTTC. The encoded protein is CASSQHGGEPNNEQFF.

This clonotype was seen a handful of times. V gene TRBV6-5 combines with J gene TRBJ2-7; 8 bases align to TRBD2. There are 14 residues in the CDR3. The junction had 12 bases not matched to a gene; V was cut back by 7 bases and J by 7 bases. From germline, CDR1 is MNHEY and CDR2 SVGAGI. The CDR3, as DNA: TGTGCCAGCAATCCCGGACTAGCCGGGGGGGAGCAGTACTTC. This sequence encodes CASNPGLAGGEQYF.

As concerns this clonotype: A much larger clone lies one base from this, so it may be a read error. The rearrangement links TRBV20-1 to TRBJ2-7; D not resolved. Germline values: CDR1 DFQATT, CDR2 SNEGSKA (reference sequence). Trimming took off 5 bases at V and 4 bases at J, with 18 bases between the two ends. The CDR3 is made up of 14 amino acids. CDR3 protein: CSAPQASSGYEQYF. CDR3 coding DNA: TGCAGTGCTCCCCAGGCCTCCTCAGGTTACGAGCAGTACTTC.

This clonotype was seen a few times. The chain couples TRBV6-6 to TRBJ2-3, with D possibly TRBD2 on 9 matching bases. V was shortened by 2 bases and J by 5 bases, with 26 bases between the two germline ends. The CDR3 is 19 amino acids. Germline assignment: CDR1 MNHNY and CDR2 SVGAGI (reference sequence). As DNA, the CDR3 is TGTGCCAGCAGTTACGGGACAGGAGGTTCGGCGGGGGGGCAAGATACGCAGTATTTT. The encoded protein is CASSYGTGGSAGGQDTQYF.

This clonotype showed up just once. It is likely a read error: a sequence one base away is far more abundant. The chain combines TRBV11-2 with TRBJ2-1, with no clear D. CDR3 length equals 14 residues. Germline lookup yields CDR1 SGHAT and CDR2 FQNNGV. Trimming removed 1 base from V and 5 bases from J, with 9 bases in between. For the CDR3, the DNA is TGTGCCAGCAGCTTAGGCAGCCGGGACAATGAGCAGTTCTTC. The encoded protein is CASSLGSRDNEQFF.

The chain is built from TRBV14 and TRBJ2-1, with 9 bases identical to TRBD2. The CDR3 sequence is 19 residues long. Trimming at V came to 3 bases and at J to 4 bases, leaving 16 bases not matched to a gene. The V gene's germline CDR1 is SGHDN and CDR2 FVKESK. This CDR3 is CASSQASGTTSGGYNEQFF. CDR3 in DNA: TGTGCCAGCAGCCAGGCTAGCGGGACCACCTCAGGGGGATACAATGAGCAGTTCTTC.

The table lists this clonotype with many counts. The chain has TRBV21-1 and TRBJ1-5; the table's D gene call, TRBD1, was not cross checked with the DNA. TRBV21-1 is a listed pseudogene. The CDR3 is made up of 14 amino acids. This CDR3 is CASFGQGGNQPQHF. In DNA, the CDR3 is TGTGCCAGCTTTGGACAGGGAGGGAATCAGCCCCAGCATTTT.

This clonotype was recorded at least ten times. This sequence joins TRBV4-1 and TRBJ2-1; possibly TRBD1 for D (6 bases). The length of the CDR3 is 16 residues. V dropped 0 bases and J dropped 4 bases, with 13 bases sitting between them. In germline, CDR1 is MGHRA, CDR2 YSYEKL. In DNA form, the CDR3 reads TGCGCCAGCAGCCAAGATTACGGACAGAATTACAATGAGCAGTTCTTC. This gives the protein CASSQDYGQNYNEQFF.

The chain combines TRBV20-1 with TRBJ2-5; D call uncertain. This CDR3 comprises 11 residues. The V end was cut by 6 bases, the J end by 4 bases, with 9 bases between. CDR1 is DFQATT, CDR2 SNEGSKA, per germline (reference sequence). CDR3 DNA sequence: TGCAGTGCCAGACGGGCAGAGACCCAGTACTTC. Translation gives CSARRAETQYF.

In regard to this clonotype: A clone one base away is much larger, so this may be a read error. The chain links TRBV6-2 or TRBV6-3 to TRBJ1-5; possibly TRBD1 for D (5 bases). Germline V gene sequence: CDR1 MNHEY, CDR2 SVGEGT. This CDR3 has 13 residues. V was pared by 4 bases and J by 6 bases, with 10 bases between. The CDR3: CASSSAGSQPQHF. The CDR3 coding sequence is TGTGCCAGCAGTTCCGCAGGGAGTCAGCCCCAGCATTTT.

This clonotype has ten or more counts. The J gene is TRBJ1-2, the V gene TRBV18; TRBD1 might be the D (6 bases). The CDR3 has 13 amino acids. V lost 3 bases, J lost 3 bases, and 8 bases lay in between. Per the germline V gene, CDR1 is KGHSH and CDR2 is LQKENI. In DNA form, the CDR3 reads TGTGCCAGCTCACCGGGGGGCGACTATGGCTACACCTTC. This translates into CASSPGGDYGYTF.

This clonotype was picked up a small number of times. This chain links TRBV5-1 with TRBJ2-2; D unresolved. Germline V CDR1 and CDR2: SGHRS, YFSETQ. The CDR3 sequence is 17 residues long. Between the trimmed V and J ends, which lost 5 bases and 1 base, there was a span of 18 bases. CDR3 region: CASRVEVSSRNTGELFF. Here the CDR3 DNA reads TGCGCCAGCAGGGTGGAAGTATCAAGCCGGAACACCGGGGAGCTGTTTTTT.

This clonotype was seen at least ten times. J is TRBJ2-3 and V is TRBV7-2, with a possible D match to TRBD1 (5 bases). Trimming shortened V by 5 bases and J by 6 bases, and 9 bases separated the two germline ends. The CDR3 runs 12 residues. Germline V CDR1 and CDR2: SGHTA, FQGNSA. For the CDR3, the DNA is TGTGCCAGCAGCGCCCCAGGGGATACGCAGTATTTT. It yields the protein CASSAPGDTQYF. The full variable domain, with the rest looked up from reference TRBV7-2 and TRBJ2-3, is GAGVSQSPSNKVTEKGKDVELRCDPISGHTALYWYRQSLGQGLEFLIYFQGNSAPDKSGLPSDRFSAERTGGSVSTLTIQRTQQEDSAVYLCASSAPGDTQYFGPGTRLTVL.

The gene calls are TRBV29-1 and TRBJ2-6; D call uncertain. Between the trimmed V and J ends, which lost 6 bases and 0 bases, there was a span of 12 bases. CDR1 SQVTM and CDR2 ANQGSEA come from the germline V gene. This CDR3 has 15 residues. DNA for the CDR3: TGCAGCGTACAAATGGGGTACTCTGGGGCCAACGTCCTGACTTTC. It yields the protein CSVQMGYSGANVLTF.